These T cell receptor beta chains were read from a single sample in a study of early stage breast cancer tumors. Clones were sequenced by immunoSEQ multiplex PCR, and TCRdb holds only the in-frame ones, with some missing. The table includes 20,000 to 25,000 clones, 65% to 75% detected once. The sequencing sample was made of breast tumor tissue. Receptor source: a person in their 60s with breast cancer. Each CDR3 is given with its conserved first and last residue. The D gene is left open where the match is weak. Clone size is stated in some rows and not others, as once, few, many or a class when expanded.

clone_size j_call d_call v_call cdr3_aa cdr3_nt
NA TRBJ2-5 NA TRBV5-6 CASSPLGSSETQYF TGTGCCAGCAGCCCTCTGGGGAGTTCAGAGACCCAGTACTTC
NA TRBJ1-5 TRBD1 TRBV28 CASTPTGDSNQPQHF TGTGCCAGCACCCCGACAGGGGATAGCAATCAGCCCCAGCATTTT
NA TRBJ1-2 NA TRBV7-2 CASSLGLGRGNYGYTF TGTGCCAGCAGCTTAGGGCTCGGGAGGGGGAACTATGGCTACACCTTC
NA TRBJ2-7 TRBD1 TRBV10-3 CAISESGTGTSHGEQYF TGTGCCATCAGTGAATCCGGGACAGGGACCTCCCATGGCGAGCAGTACTTC
NA TRBJ1-4 NA TRBV19 CASEEYRGYNEKLFF TGTGCCAGTGAGGAGTACCGGGGATATAATGAAAAACTGTTTTTT
NA TRBJ1-5 NA TRBV2 CASSFLGQTGLSNQPQHF TGTGCCAGCAGTTTTCTAGGACAGACGGGCCTTAGCAATCAGCCCCAGCATTTT
few TRBJ2-7 TRBD1 TRBV7-9 CASSLRDRGAYEQYF TGTGCCAGCAGCTTACGGGACAGGGGGGCCTACGAGCAGTACTTC
few TRBJ2-7 TRBD1 TRBV13 CASSWRGQGSEQYF TGTGCCAGCAGCTGGCGGGGACAGGGCTCCGAGCAGTACTTC
NA TRBJ1-5 NA TRBV28 CASRTPGVQQPQHF TGTGCCAGCAGAACCCCGGGGGTCCAGCAGCCCCAGCATTTT
NA TRBJ1-1 TRBD1 TRBV29-1 CSVEVIGTGGKLRTEAFF TGCAGCGTTGAAGTGATTGGGACAGGGGGTAAGTTACGTACTGAAGCTTTCTTT
many TRBJ2-7 TRBD2 TRBV15 CATSNGRGDSYEQYF TGTGCCACCAGCAACGGGAGGGGTGATTCCTACGAGCAGTACTTC
NA TRBJ2-4 TRBD1 TRBV11-2 CASSLIFGQGGIQYF TGTGCCAGCAGCTTAATTTTTGGACAGGGTGGCATTCAGTACTTC